This TCR beta chain was found in a study of blood T cell repertoires in COVID-19. Study-wide background: Donors in the United States, Italy and Spain gave samples during acute or convalescent COVID-19. T cells, B-cell-depleted T cells, or PBMCs provided the cDNA or gDNA that served as material.

CDR1 KGHSY and CDR2 FQNENV come from the germline V gene. The CDR3 has 16 residues. V shed 5 bases and J 3 bases; nucleotides not matched to a gene: 9. Under the authors' procedure: Researchers report that nucleated cell counts were estimated from reference gene primer amplification. Using immunoSEQ multiplex PCR, the repertoire was profiled, and TCRdb retains in-frame clones only, with some absent. V and J calls and clone size are as listed in that table; D and trimming were resolved from the DNA. The table includes about 84,000 clones, more than 70% detected once. The TCR sequence derives from a man older than 75 with active or convalescent COVID-19. The chain combines TRBV16 with TRBJ1-5; 8 positions match TRBD1. The source material was peripheral blood. Here the CDR3 reads CASSKFGTGNNQPQHF. In nucleotides, the CDR3 is TGTGCCAGCAGCAAGTTTGGGACAGGTAACAATCAGCCCCAGCATTTT.